This T cell receptor beta chain was documented in a study of identical twins. Overall study findings and caveats: Excess twin sharing in beta out-of-frame sequences was weaker. Whereas memory repertoires showed no such difference, abundant cord blood beta clonotypes carried fewer insertions.

A remark on this clonotype: What it binds is not known.

Germline lookup yields CDR1 MGHRA and CDR2 YSYEKL. Trimming took 1 base from V and 7 from J, leaving 13 bases between them. CDR3 length equals 15 residues. Each CDR3 protein gets one entry after TCRdb re-called the 5' RACE reads with MiXCR. The repertoire holds around 1.7 million distinct CDR3 sequences, with around a third as singletons. This receptor was taken from a newborn girl in good health. This rearrangement joins TRBV4-1 to TRBJ2-2; tentative D call: TRBD2 (5 bases). The sample consisted of cord blood. The CDR3 DNA reads as TGCGCCAGCAGCCAAGGAGCGGCAGTATACGGGGAGCTGTTTTTT. This gives the protein CASSQGAAVYGELFF.